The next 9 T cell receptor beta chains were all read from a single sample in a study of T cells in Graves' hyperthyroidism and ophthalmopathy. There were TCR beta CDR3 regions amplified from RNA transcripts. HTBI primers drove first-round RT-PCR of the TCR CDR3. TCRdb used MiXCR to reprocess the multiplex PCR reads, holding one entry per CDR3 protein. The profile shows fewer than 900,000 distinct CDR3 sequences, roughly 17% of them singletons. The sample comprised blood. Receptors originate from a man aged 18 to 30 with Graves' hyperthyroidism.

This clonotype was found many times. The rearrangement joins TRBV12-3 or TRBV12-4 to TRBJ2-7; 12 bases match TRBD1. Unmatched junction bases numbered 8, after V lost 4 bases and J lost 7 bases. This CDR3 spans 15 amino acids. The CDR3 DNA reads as TGTGCCAGCAGTTCGTCGGGACAGGGGGCGCGAGAGCAGTACTTC. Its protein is CASSSSGQGAREQYF.

CDR3 sequence: CASSQGQAGAGGELFF. The CDR3 DNA reads as TGTGCCAGCAGCCAAGGTCAAGCTGGGGCCGGCGGGGAGCTGTTTTTT. This chain joins TRBV3-1 and TRBJ2-2; tentatively, D is TRBD1 (5 bases). The CDR3 covers 16 residues. The V gene lost 1 base and the J gene lost 7 bases, with 16 bases spanning the gap. Germline CDR1 LGHDT, CDR2 YNNKEL (reference sequence). Full variable domain (remainder filled in from reference TRBV3-1 and TRBJ2-2): DTAVSQTPKYLVTQMGNDKSIKCEQNLGHDTMYWYKQDSKKFLKIMFSYNNKELIINETVPNRFSPKSPDKAHLNLHINSLELGDSAVYFCASSQGQAGAGGELFFGEGSRLTVL.

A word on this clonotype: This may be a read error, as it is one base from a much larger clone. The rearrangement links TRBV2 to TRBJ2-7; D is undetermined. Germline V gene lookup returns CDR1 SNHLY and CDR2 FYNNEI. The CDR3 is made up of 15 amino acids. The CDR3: CAGSESQAGVYEQYF. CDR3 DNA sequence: TGTGCCGGCAGTGAAAGTCAAGCTGGAGTTTACGAGCAGTACTTC.

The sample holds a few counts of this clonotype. The CDR3 DNA is TGTGCCAGTAGTTTTCAGTTGGGACAGGGTCACGAGCAGTACTTC. Translating it yields CASSFQLGQGHEQYF. This chain links TRBV19 with TRBJ2-7; 9 bases are a match to TRBD1. V shed 5 bases and J 5 bases; nucleotides not matched to a gene: 10. This CDR3 region has 15 residues. Germline values: CDR1 LNHDA, CDR2 SQIVND (reference sequence). The whole variable domain, remainder taken from reference TRBV19 and TRBJ2-7, is DGGITQSPKYLFRKEGQNVTLSCEQNLNHDAMYWYRQDPGQGLRLIYYSQIVNDFQKGDIAEGYSVSREKKESFPLTVTSAQKNPTAFYLCASSFQLGQGHEQYFGPGTRLTVT.

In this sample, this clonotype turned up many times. CDR3 DNA: TGTGCCAGCAGCTCAGGGGTAGGCTATGGCTACACCTTC. This translates into CASSSGVGYGYTF. The chain links TRBV11-2 to TRBJ1-2, with a tentative D call TRBD1 (6 bases). With 4 bases removed from V and 4 bases from J, the gap between germline ends came to 10 bases. CDR1 and CDR2 (germline): SGHAT, FQNNGV. The CDR3 consists of 13 residues.

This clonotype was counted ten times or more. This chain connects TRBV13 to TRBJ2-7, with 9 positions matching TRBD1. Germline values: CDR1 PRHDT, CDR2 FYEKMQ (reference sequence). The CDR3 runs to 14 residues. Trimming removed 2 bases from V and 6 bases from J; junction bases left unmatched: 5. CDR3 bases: TGTGCCAGCAGCTTAAACAGGGGGCTGAGCGAGCAGTACTTC. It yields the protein CASSLNRGLSEQYF.

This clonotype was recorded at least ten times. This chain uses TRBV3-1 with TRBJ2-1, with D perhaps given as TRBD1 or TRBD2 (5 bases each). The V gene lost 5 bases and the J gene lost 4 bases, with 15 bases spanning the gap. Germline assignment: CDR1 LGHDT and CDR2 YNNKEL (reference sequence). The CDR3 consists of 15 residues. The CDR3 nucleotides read TGTGCCAGCAGCTCATCCCCTGGGGGTTACAATGAGCAGTTCTTC. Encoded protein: CASSSSPGGYNEQFF.

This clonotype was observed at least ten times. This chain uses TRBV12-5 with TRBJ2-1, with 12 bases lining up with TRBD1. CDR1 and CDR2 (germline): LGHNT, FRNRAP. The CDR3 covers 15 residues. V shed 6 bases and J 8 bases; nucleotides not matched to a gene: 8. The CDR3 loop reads CASGEGQGAADEQFF. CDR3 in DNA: TGTGCTAGTGGAGAGGGACAGGGGGCGGCGGATGAGCAGTTCTTC.

In DNA form, the CDR3 reads TGTGCCAGCAGGATCCGGGAGCTGTTTTTT. Translation gives CASRIRELFF. The rearrangement links TRBV2 to TRBJ2-2; D remains unclear. The germline gives CDR1 SNHLY, CDR2 FYNNEI. This CDR3 region has 10 residues. V lost 6 bases, J lost 9 bases, and 5 bases lay in between.